This T cell receptor beta chain came from a study of T-cell memory formation after mild COVID-19. Study summary: Largely donor-specific sequence clusters came from a couple of donors.

Study findings and constraints: Memory sampled before infection contained some responding clones, suggesting cross-reactive memory joined. Mostly located in CM and EM were contracting CD4+ clones, with contracting CD8+ clones located in EMRA.

TCRalpha and TCRbeta libraries used 5'RACE with constant-segment primers and UMIs. TCRdb itself ran the 5' RACE reads through MiXCR, one entry per CDR3 protein. Among around 300,000 distinct CDR3 sequences listed, roughly an eighth were seen once. This clonotype was seen only a few times. The antigen remains undetermined. V lost 2 bases and J lost 6; bases outside the gene matches: 9. This CDR3 is built from 15 residues. Germline CDR1 MDHEN, CDR2 SYDVKM. The sequencing input was PBMCs or a T cell subset sorted from them (not recorded which). The receptor comes from a young man who had mild COVID-19 (a few samples of this study predate the infection). Cell type and time point are not known. V is TRBV28 and J is TRBJ2-7, with TRBD2 matching 8 bases. CDR3: CASSLDGTSRIEQYV. The CDR3 region has the DNA TGTGCCAGCAGTTTAGACGGGACTAGTCGGATCGAGCAGTACGTC.